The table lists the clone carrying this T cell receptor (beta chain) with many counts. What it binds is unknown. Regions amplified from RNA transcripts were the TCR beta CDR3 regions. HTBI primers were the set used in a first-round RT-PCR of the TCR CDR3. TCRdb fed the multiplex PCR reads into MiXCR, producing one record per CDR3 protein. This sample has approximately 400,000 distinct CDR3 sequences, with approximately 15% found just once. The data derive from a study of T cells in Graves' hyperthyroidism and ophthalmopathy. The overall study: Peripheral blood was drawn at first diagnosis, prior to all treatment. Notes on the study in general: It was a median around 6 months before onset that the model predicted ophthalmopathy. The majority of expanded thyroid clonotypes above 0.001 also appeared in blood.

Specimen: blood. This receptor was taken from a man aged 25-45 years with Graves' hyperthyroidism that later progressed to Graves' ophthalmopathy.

CDR3: CASSLGSDSNQPQHF. CDR3 in DNA: TGTGCCAGCAGTTTAGGGAGTGATAGCAATCAGCCCCAGCATTTT. V usage is TRBV12-3 or TRBV12-4 and J usage is TRBJ1-5; no reliable D call. V was cut by 1 base and J by 0 bases, with 7 bases left in between. CDR3 length equals 15 residues.